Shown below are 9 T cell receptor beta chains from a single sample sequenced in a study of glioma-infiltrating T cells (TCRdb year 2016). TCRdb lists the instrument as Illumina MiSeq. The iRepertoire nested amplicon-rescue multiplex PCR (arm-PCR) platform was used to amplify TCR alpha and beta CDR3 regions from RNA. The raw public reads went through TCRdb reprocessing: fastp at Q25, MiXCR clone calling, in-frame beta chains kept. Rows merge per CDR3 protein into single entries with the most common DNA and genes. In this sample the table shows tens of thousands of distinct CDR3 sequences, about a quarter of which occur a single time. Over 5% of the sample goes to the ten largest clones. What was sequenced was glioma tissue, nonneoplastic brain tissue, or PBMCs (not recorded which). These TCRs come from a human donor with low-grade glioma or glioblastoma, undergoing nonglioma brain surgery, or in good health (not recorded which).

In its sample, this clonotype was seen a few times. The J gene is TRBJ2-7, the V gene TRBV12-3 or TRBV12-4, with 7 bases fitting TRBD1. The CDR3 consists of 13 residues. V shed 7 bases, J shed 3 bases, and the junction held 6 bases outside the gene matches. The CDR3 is CASTPGTVYEQYF. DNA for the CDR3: TGTGCCAGCACCCCCGGGACAGTCTACGAGCAGTACTTC.

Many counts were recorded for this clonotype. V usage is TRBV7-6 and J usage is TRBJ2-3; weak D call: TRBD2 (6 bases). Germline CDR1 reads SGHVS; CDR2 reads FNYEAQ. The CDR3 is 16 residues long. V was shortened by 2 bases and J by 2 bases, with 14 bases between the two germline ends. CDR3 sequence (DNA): TGTGCCAGCAGCTTATCCCCCGCGGGAACCACAGATACGCAGTATTTT. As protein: CASSLSPAGTTDTQYF. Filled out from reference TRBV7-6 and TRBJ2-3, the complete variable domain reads GAGVSQSPRYKVTKRGQDVALRCDPISGHVSLYWYRQALGQGPEFLTYFNYEAQQDKSGLPNDRFSAERPEGSISTLTIQRTEQRDSAMYRCASSLSPAGTTDTQYFGPGTRLTVL.

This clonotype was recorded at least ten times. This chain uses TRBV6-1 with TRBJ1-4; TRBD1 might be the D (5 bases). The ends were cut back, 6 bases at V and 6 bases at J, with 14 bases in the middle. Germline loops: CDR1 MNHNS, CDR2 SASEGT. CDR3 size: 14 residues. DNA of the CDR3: TGTGCCAGCAGATTCTTGCAAGGGGATGAAAAACTGTTTTTT. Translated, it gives CASRFLQGDEKLFF.

CDR3 sequence: CASIPGGGTYNEQFF. Here the CDR3 DNA reads TGTGCCAGCATTCCAGGGGGGGGAACCTACAATGAGCAGTTCTTC. J is TRBJ2-1 and V is TRBV11-1, with D perhaps given as TRBD1 or TRBD2 (7 bases each). CDR1 SGHAT and CDR2 FQDESV come from the germline V gene (reference sequence). The CDR3 covers 15 residues. V was trimmed by 7 bases and J by 2 bases, leaving 15 bases between them. Filled out from reference TRBV11-1 and TRBJ2-1, the complete variable domain reads EAEVAQSPRYKITEKSQAVAFWCDPISGHATLYWYRQILGQGPELLVQFQDESVVDDSQLPKDRFSAERLKGVDSTLKIQPAELGDSAMYLCASIPGGGTYNEQFFGPGTRLTVL.

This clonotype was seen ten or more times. This CDR3 reads CASSPTRSGLQETQYF. The CDR3 DNA reads TGTGCCAGCAGCCCCACGCGGTCAGGCCTGCAAGAGACCCAGTACTTC. The rearrangement joins TRBV11-2 to TRBJ2-5; no clear D gene. The CDR3 has 16 amino acids. Germline V lookup: CDR1 SGHAT, CDR2 FQNNGV. Trimming left V 5 bases short and J 2 bases short, with 18 bases between.

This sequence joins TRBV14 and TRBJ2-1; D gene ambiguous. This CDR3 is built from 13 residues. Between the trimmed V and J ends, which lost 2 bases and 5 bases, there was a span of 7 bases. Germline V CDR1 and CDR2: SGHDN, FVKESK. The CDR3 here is CASSQSGNNEQFF. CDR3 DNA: TGTGCCAGCAGCCAATCGGGTAACAATGAGCAGTTCTTC.

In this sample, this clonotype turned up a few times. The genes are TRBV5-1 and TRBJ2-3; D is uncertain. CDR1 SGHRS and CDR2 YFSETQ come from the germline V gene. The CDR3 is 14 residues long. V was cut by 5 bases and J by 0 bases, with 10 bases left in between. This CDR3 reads CASRDVTSTDTQYF. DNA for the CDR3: TGCGCCAGCAGGGACGTTACTAGCACAGATACGCAGTATTTT.

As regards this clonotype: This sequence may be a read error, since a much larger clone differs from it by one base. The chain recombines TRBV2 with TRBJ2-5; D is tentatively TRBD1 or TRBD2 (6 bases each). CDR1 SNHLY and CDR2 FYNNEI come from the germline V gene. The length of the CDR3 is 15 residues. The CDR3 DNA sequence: TGTGCCAGAAGTGAGGGGGAGGCGAACCAAGAGACCCAGTACTTC. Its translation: CARSEGEANQETQYF.

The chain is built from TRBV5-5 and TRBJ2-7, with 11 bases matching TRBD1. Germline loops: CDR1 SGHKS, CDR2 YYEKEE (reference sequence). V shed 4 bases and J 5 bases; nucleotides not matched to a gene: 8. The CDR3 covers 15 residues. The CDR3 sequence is CASSIGTGGVNEQYF. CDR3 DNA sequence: TGTGCCAGCAGCATCGGGACAGGGGGAGTAAACGAGCAGTACTTC.